A selection of T cell receptor beta chains follows, all from one sample in a study of PD-L1 blockade in urothelial cancer. Generated by immunoSEQ multiplex PCR, the TCRdb table keeps only in-frame clones and is missing some. The table lists approximately 50,000 clones, approximately 80% of them singletons. The sequenced sample was PBMCs, obtained around atezolizumab (anti-PD-L1) treatment. The receptors come from a man over 45 with urothelial cancer. CDR3s include the opening cysteine and the closing phenylalanine or tryptophan. A D gene is named only where the DNA matches it firmly. The size field is filled for only some rows; it gives once, few, many or a size class.

len	d_gene	v_gene	abundance	j_gene	CDR3nt	CDR3aa
17	NA	TRBV25-1	NA	TRBJ2-1	TGTGCCAGCAGTGAACCCAACCAGGAAAACTCCTACAATGAGCAGTTCTTC	CASSEPNQENSYNEQFF
15	NA	TRBV2	NA	TRBJ2-5	TGTGCCAGCAGTGAACGCCAGGGGTCAGGGGAGACCCAGTACTTC	CASSERQGSGETQYF
18	NA	TRBV7-8	NA	TRBJ2-7	TGTGCCAGCAGCTTACACCCCCCAGGGCCCACCACCTCCTACGAGCAGTACTTC	CASSLHPPGPTTSYEQYF
12	NA	TRBV30	NA	TRBJ1-2	TGTGCCTGGAGTTTAGGGGCGGATGGCTACACCTTC	CAWSLGADGYTF
15	NA	TRBV30	NA	TRBJ1-5	TGTGCCTGGACCCCTGGTGGGGCTAGCAATCAGCCCCAGCATTTT	CAWTPGGASNQPQHF
16	NA	TRBV6-4	NA	TRBJ2-1	TGTGCCAGCAGTGAGAGGCGGGACGGGATAAAGGGTGAGCAGTTCTTC	CASSERRDGIKGEQFF
14	TRBD1	TRBV5-4	few	TRBJ2-3	TGTGCCAGCAGCTGGGGACAGGGGTTAGATACGCAGTATTTT	CASSWGQGLDTQYF
14	NA	TRBV21-1	NA	TRBJ1-5	TGTGCCAGCTGTCTAGGTAGTTCCAATCAGCCCCAGCATTTT	CASCLGSSNQPQHF
15	TRBD2	TRBV9	NA	TRBJ2-5	TGTGCCAGCAGCGTAGAAGCGGGAGGGCCCGAGACCCAGTACTTC	CASSVEAGGPETQYF
14	NA	TRBV2	few	TRBJ1-6	TGTGCCAGCAGTTTAATGGTCCGGGATTCACCCCTCCACTTT	CASSLMVRDSPLHF
18	TRBD2	TRBV28	NA	TRBJ2-2	TGTGCCAGCAACCCGCGGCTAGCGGGAGGCGACGGGGCCGTGGAGCTGTTTTTT	CASNPRLAGGDGAVELFF
12	NA	TRBV2	NA	TRBJ2-7	TGTGCCAGCAGTTCGACTCTCTACGAGCAGTACTTC	CASSSTLYEQYF
15	TRBD2	TRBV4-2	NA	TRBJ2-1	TGTGCCAGCAGCCTCGGGGGGGAGAGCTACAATGAGCAGTTCTTC	CASSLGGESYNEQFF
14	TRBD2	TRBV7-2	NA	TRBJ2-1	TGTGCCAGCAGCCGTTTAGCGGGAGATAGTGAGCAGTTCTTC	CASSRLAGDSEQFF
15	NA	TRBV6-1	NA	TRBJ1-6	TGTGCCAGCAGTGAAGGTTTTCTCTTTAATTCACCCCTCCACTTT	CASSEGFLFNSPLHF
19	TRBD1	TRBV23-1	NA	TRBJ2-5	TGCGCCAGCAGTCCAGATGATTCCTCGGGACAGGGTTCGGAAGAGACCCAGTACTTC	CASSPDDSSGQGSEETQYF
15	TRBD2	TRBV9	NA	TRBJ2-3	TGTGCCAGCAGCGTAGTTAGCGGGGGCACAGATACGCAGTATTTT	CASSVVSGGTDTQYF
14	NA	TRBV30	NA	TRBJ1-5	TGTGCCTGGAGTCTGGAGGAGATCAATCAGCCCCAGCATTTT	CAWSLEEINQPQHF
14	NA	TRBV12-5	NA	TRBJ1-5	TGTGCTAGTGGTGACAACGATAGCAATCAGCCCCAGCATTTT	CASGDNDSNQPQHF
16	TRBD2	TRBV2	NA	TRBJ2-5	TGTGCCAGCAGTGAAATAGAGCGGGGGAACCAAGAGGCCCAGTACTTC	CASSEIERGNQEAQYF
13	NA	TRBV29-1	NA	TRBJ2-2	TGCAGCGTTTCTGACTTATCAAGCGGGGAGCTGTTTTTT	CSVSDLSSGELFF
18	TRBD2	TRBV7-2	NA	TRBJ2-1	TGTGCCAGCAGCTTAGGATTTAGCTCTAGCGGGAGGCCCGGAGAGCAGTTCTTC	CASSLGFSSSGRPGEQFF
16	TRBD2	TRBV10-3	NA	TRBJ2-7	TGTGCCATCAGTGGTAACGGGGGGGCCGGAGTATCCGAGCAGTACTTC	CAISGNGGAGVSEQYF
16	TRBD2	TRBV27	NA	TRBJ2-1	TGTGCCAGCAGATCCCTGGGACTAGCGAATTACAATGAGCAGTTCTTC	CASRSLGLANYNEQFF
16	TRBD1	TRBV16	NA	TRBJ2-1	TGTGCCAGCAGCCACCCCGAACAGGGGACCTACAATGAGCAGTTCTTC	CASSHPEQGTYNEQFF
15	NA	TRBV30	NA	TRBJ2-2	TGTGCCTGCGTACCCGGGACACAGAACACCGGGGAGCTGTTTTTT	CACVPGTQNTGELFF
15	TRBD1	TRBV30	once	TRBJ2-3	TGTGCCTGGAGTGGGGGAGACAGGGAGAAGGATACGCAGTATTTT	CAWSGGDREKDTQYF
12	NA	TRBV7-9	few	TRBJ2-1	TGTGCCAGCAGCTTAGAAGCCAATGAGCAGTTCTTC	CASSLEANEQFF
12	NA	TRBV28	NA	TRBJ2-2	TGTGCCAGCAGTTTCCGTACCGGGGAGCTGTTTTTT	CASSFRTGELFF
15	TRBD2	TRBV9	NA	TRBJ2-7	TGTGCCAGCAGCCCCCGACTAGCGGGAGGCTACGAGCAGTACTTC	CASSPRLAGGYEQYF
16	NA	TRBV27	NA	TRBJ1-6	TGTGCCAGCAGTTCGACAGTTCTTCGATATAATTCACCCCTCCACTTT	CASSSTVLRYNSPLHF
16	TRBD1	TRBV5-1	NA	TRBJ2-4	TGCGCCAGCAGCTTGAAGGTGTGGGGACAGGGTAACATTCAGTACTTC	CASSLKVWGQGNIQYF
13	TRBD1	TRBV18	medium-sized	TRBJ2-7	TGTGCCAGCTCATCGGGACAGACCTACGAGCAGTACTTC	CASSSGQTYEQYF
14	NA	TRBV30	NA	TRBJ2-7	TGTGCCTGGAGTGTGGCAGGGGTTTCCCACGAGCAGTACTTC	CAWSVAGVSHEQYF
12	TRBD1	TRBV27	once	TRBJ1-5	TGTGCCGGACAGGGGGCCGGTCAGCCCCAGCATTTT	CAGQGAGQPQHF
15	NA	TRBV6-1	many	TRBJ1-3	TGTGCCAGCATCCGCCTTTTGAACAGGGGAAACACCATATATTTT	CASIRLLNRGNTIYF
17	TRBD1	TRBV27	few	TRBJ1-5	TGTGCCAGCAGTTCGTCACCGGGACAGGGCTTTGATCAGCCCCAGCATTTT	CASSSSPGQGFDQPQHF
13	NA	TRBV5-4	NA	TRBJ1-4	TGTGCCAGCAGTGCGGAGTCAAATGAAAAACTGTTTTTT	CASSAESNEKLFF
14	TRBD2	TRBV30	NA	TRBJ2-1	TGTGCCTGTGCACGGGAGGATGTCTACAATGAGCAGTTCTTC	CACAREDVYNEQFF
13	TRBD1	TRBV4-1	NA	TRBJ1-3	TGCGCCAGCAGCCGAGGACAGGCGGACACCATATATTTT	CASSRGQADTIYF
14	NA	TRBV5-6	NA	TRBJ2-5	TGTGCCAGCAGCACGTGGGGGCCTGGAGAGACCCAGTACTTC	CASSTWGPGETQYF